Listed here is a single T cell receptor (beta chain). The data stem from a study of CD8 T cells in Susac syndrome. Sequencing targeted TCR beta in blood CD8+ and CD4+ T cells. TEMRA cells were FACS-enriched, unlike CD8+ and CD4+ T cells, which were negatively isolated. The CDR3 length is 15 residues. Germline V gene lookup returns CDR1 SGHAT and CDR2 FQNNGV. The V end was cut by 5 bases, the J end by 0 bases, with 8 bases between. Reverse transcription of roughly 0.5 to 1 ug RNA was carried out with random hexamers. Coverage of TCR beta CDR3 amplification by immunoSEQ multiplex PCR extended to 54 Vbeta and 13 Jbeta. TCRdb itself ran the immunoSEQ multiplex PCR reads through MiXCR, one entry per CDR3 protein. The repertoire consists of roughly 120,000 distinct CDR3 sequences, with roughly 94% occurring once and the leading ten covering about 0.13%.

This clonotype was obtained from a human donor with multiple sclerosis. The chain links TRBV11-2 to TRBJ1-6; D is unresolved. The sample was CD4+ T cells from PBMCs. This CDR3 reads CASSHSSSYNSPLHF. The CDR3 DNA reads TGTGCCAGCAGCCACTCGAGCTCCTATAATTCACCCCTCCACTTT.